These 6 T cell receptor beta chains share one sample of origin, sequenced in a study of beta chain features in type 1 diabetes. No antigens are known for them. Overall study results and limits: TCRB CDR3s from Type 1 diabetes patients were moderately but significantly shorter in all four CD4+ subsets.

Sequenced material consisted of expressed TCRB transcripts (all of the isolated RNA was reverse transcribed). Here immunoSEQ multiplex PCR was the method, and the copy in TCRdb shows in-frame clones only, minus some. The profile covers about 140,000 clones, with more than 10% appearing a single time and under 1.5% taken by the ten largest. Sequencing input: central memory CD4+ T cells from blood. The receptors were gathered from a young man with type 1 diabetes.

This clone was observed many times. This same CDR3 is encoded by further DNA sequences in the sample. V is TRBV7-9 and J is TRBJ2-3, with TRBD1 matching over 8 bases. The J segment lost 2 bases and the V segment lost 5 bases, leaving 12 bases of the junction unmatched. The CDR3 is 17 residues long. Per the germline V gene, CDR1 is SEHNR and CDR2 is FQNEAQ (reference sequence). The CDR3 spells CASSDRGGEGDTDTQYF. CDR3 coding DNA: TGTGCCAGCAGCGACAGGGGCGGTGAGGGAGACACAGATACGCAGTATTTT.

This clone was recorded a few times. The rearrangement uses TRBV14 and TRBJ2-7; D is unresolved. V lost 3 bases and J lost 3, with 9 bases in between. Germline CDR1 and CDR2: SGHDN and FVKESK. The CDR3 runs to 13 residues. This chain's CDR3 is CASSQRRFYEQYF. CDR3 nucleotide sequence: TGTGCCAGCAGCCAGAGAAGATTCTACGAGCAGTACTTC.

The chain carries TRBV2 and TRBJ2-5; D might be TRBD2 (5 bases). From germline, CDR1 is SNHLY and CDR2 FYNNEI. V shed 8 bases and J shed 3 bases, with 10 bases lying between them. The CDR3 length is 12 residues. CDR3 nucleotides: TGTGCCAGCGAGGGCAATGAAGAGACCCAGTACTTC. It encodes CASEGNEETQYF.

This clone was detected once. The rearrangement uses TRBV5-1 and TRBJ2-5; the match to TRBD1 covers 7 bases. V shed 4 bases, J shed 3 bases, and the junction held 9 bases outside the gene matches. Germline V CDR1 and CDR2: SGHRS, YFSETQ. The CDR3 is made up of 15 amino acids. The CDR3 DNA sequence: TGCGCCAGCAGCCCGGGGAACAGGGGCGAAGAGACCCAGTACTTC. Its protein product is CASSPGNRGEETQYF.

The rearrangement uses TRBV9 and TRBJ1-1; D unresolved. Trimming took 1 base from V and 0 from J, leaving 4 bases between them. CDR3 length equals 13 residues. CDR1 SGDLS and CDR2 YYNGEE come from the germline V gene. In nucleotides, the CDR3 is TGTGCCAGCAGCGTACACATGAACACTGAAGCTTTCTTT. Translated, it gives CASSVHMNTEAFF.

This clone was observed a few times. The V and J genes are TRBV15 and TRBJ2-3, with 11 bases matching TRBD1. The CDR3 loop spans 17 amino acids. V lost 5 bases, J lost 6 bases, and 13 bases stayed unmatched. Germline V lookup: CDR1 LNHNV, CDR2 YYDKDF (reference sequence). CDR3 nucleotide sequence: TGTGCCACCAGCCCAAATCGAGGACAGGGGGCCGAGGATACGCAGTATTTT. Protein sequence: CATSPNRGQGAEDTQYF.